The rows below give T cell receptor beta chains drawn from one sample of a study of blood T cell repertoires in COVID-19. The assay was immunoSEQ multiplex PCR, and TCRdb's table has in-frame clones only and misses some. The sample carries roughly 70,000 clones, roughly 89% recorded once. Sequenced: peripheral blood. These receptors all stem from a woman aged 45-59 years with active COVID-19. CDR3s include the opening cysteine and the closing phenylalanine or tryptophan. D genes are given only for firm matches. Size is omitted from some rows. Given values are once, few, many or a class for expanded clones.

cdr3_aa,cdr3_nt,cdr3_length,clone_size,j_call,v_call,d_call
CASAFMSGGYTF,TGTGCCAGTGCGTTCATGAGCGGCGGCTACACCTTC,12,.,TRBJ1-2,TRBV19,.
CASSGRGQRNTGELFF,TGTGCCAGCAGCGGGCGGGGACAGCGCAACACCGGGGAGCTGTTTTTT,16,.,TRBJ2-2,TRBV5-4,.
CASSPGTSGSSEQFF,TGTGCCAGCTCACCAGGGACTAGCGGGAGTAGTGAGCAGTTCTTC,15,.,TRBJ2-1,TRBV18,TRBD2
CASSLGPEGTIYF,TGTGCCAGCAGCCTCGGGCCGGAGGGCACCATATATTTT,13,.,TRBJ1-3,TRBV7-9,.
CASSKGLAYNEQFF,TGTGCCAGCAGCAAAGGACTAGCCTACAATGAGCAGTTCTTC,14,.,TRBJ2-1,TRBV7-3,TRBD2
CASSLTGTDTQYF,TGTGCCAGCAGCTTGACAGGCACAGATACGCAGTATTTT,13,.,TRBJ2-3,TRBV5-6,.
CAWTAQGELQIYGYTF,TGTGCCTGGACCGCGCAGGGGGAACTACAGATCTATGGCTACACCTTC,16,.,TRBJ1-2,TRBV30,TRBD1
CATSVLAGGETQYF,TGTGCCACCAGTGTGTTAGCGGGAGGAGAGACCCAGTACTTC,14,.,TRBJ2-5,TRBV24-1,TRBD2
CASSTTSGKDEQYF,TGCGCCAGCAGCACGACTAGCGGGAAAGACGAGCAGTACTTC,14,.,TRBJ2-7,TRBV5-1,TRBD2
CASSIVSGVTGELFF,TGTGCCAGTAGTATAGTTTCAGGGGTCACCGGGGAGCTGTTTTTT,15,.,TRBJ2-2,TRBV19,.
CASSPHEGGLSKNIQYF,TGTGCCAGCAGCCCTCATGAGGGAGGTTTATCCAAAAACATTCAGTACTTC,17,.,TRBJ2-4,TRBV3-1/TRBV3-2,.
CSASPRDREYTIYF,TGCAGTGCTAGTCCCCGGGACAGGGAGTACACCATATATTTT,14,.,TRBJ1-3,TRBV20-1,TRBD1
CARSLVRDRATNEKLFF,TGTGCCAGAAGCTTAGTACGGGACAGGGCAACTAATGAAAAACTGTTTTTT,17,.,TRBJ1-4,TRBV7-5,.
CATSDSFLRDRGRDTQYF,TGTGCCACCAGTGACTCGTTTCTCCGGGACAGGGGGCGGGATACGCAGTATTTT,18,.,TRBJ2-3,TRBV24-1,TRBD1
CASSSGGGSEAFF,TGTGCCAGCAGTTCTGGTGGAGGATCTGAAGCTTTCTTT,13,once,TRBJ1-1,TRBV12-3/TRBV12-4,.
CASSSEETGTTYEQYF,TGTGCCAGCAGCTCGGAGGAGACAGGTACCACCTACGAGCAGTACTTC,16,.,TRBJ2-7,TRBV7-9,.
CASSLTNLGGYGYTF,TGTGCCAGCAGCTTAACCAACTTAGGGGGCTATGGCTACACCTTC,15,.,TRBJ1-2,TRBV7-3,.
CASTEPGQRTNYGYTF,TGTGCCAGTACTGAGCCGGGACAGCGCACGAACTATGGCTACACCTTC,16,.,TRBJ1-2,TRBV19,TRBD1
CASSTRTSGNEQFF,TGTGCCAGCAGTACTAGGACTAGCGGCAATGAGCAGTTCTTC,14,.,TRBJ2-1,TRBV11-3,TRBD2
CASSSDRVGYTF,TGTGCCAGCAGTTCCGACAGGGTTGGCTACACCTTC,12,.,TRBJ1-2,TRBV12-3/TRBV12-4,TRBD1
CASSYSGRSSYEQYF,TGTGCCAGCAGTTACTCGGGGCGAAGCTCCTACGAGCAGTACTTC,15,.,TRBJ2-7,TRBV6-5,.
CASSPRRTSYEQYF,TGTGCCAGCAGTCCCCGCAGGACTAGCTACGAGCAGTACTTC,14,.,TRBJ2-7,TRBV6-5,TRBD2
CASWKREGAYEQYF,TGTGCCAGCTGGAAGCGGGAGGGGGCCTACGAGCAGTACTTC,14,.,TRBJ2-7,TRBV6-5,TRBD2
CSVFTGAGELFF,TGCAGCGTCTTCACAGGGGCCGGGGAGCTGTTTTTT,12,.,TRBJ2-2,TRBV29-1,TRBD1
CASSLVGSWGGTDTQYF,TGTGCCAGCAGCTTGGTCGGCAGCTGGGGCGGCACAGATACGCAGTATTTT,17,.,TRBJ2-3,TRBV7-9,.
CASSPGGGELKLFF,TGCGCCAGCAGCCCAGGGGGTGGCGAGTTAAAGCTGTTTTTT,14,.,TRBJ2-2,TRBV4-1,TRBD1
CASSMYGTGKNTGELFF,TGTGCCAGTAGTATGTACGGGACAGGGAAGAACACCGGGGAGCTGTTTTTT,17,few,TRBJ2-2,TRBV19,TRBD1
CASSLEASGSPEQFF,TGCGCCAGCAGCTTGGAGGCTAGCGGGAGCCCTGAGCAGTTCTTC,15,.,TRBJ2-1,TRBV5-1,TRBD2
CASSQLAGAEQFF,TGTGCCAGCAGCCAGCTCGCGGGGGCTGAGCAGTTCTTC,13,.,TRBJ2-1,TRBV3-1/TRBV3-2,.
CAWSTGQGPRGAFF,TGTGCCTGGAGTACCGGACAGGGGCCGCGAGGAGCTTTCTTT,14,once,TRBJ1-1,TRBV30,TRBD1
CASSFLAGGGTGELFF,TGCGCCAGCAGCTTCCTAGCGGGAGGTGGTACCGGGGAGCTGTTTTTT,16,.,TRBJ2-2,TRBV5-1,TRBD2
CASSFVAGGTDTQYF,TGCGCCAGCAGCTTCGTTGCAGGGGGCACAGATACGCAGTATTTT,15,.,TRBJ2-3,TRBV5-1,.
CASSTSGFWPQHF,TGTGCCAGTAGCACCTCGGGGTTTTGGCCCCAGCATTTT,13,.,TRBJ1-5,TRBV19,.
CASSPGSRNQPQHF,TGTGCCAGCAGTCCAGGGTCCCGCAATCAGCCCCAGCATTTT,14,.,TRBJ1-5,TRBV28,.
CASSHPSGTSTDTQYF,TGTGCCAGCAGCCACCCTAGCGGGACTAGCACAGATACGCAGTATTTT,16,.,TRBJ2-3,TRBV7-3,TRBD2
CASSPGGEQFF,TGCGCCAGCAGCCCAGGAGGTGAGCAGTTCTTC,11,.,TRBJ2-1,TRBV4-1,.
CASSVVSEQPQHF,TGTGCCAGCAGCGTGGTCAGCGAACAGCCCCAGCATTTT,13,.,TRBJ1-5,TRBV7-9,.
CASSVGTGGLSGYTF,TGTGCCAGCAGTGTCGGGACAGGGGGTTTGAGCGGCTACACCTTC,15,.,TRBJ1-2,TRBV6-6,TRBD1
CATANLAGEWFF,TGTGCCACCGCGAACCTAGCGGGAGAATGGTTCTTC,12,.,TRBJ2-1,TRBV19,TRBD2
CAWSVSGEKLFF,TGTGCCTGGAGTGTATCAGGTGAAAAACTGTTTTTT,12,few,TRBJ1-4,TRBV30,.
CAWSVRGWGSPLHF,TGTGCCTGGAGTGTACGGGGTTGGGGATCACCCCTCCACTTT,14,.,TRBJ1-6,TRBV30,.
CASSPVFRDNEQFF,TGTGCCAGCTCACCTGTATTTCGGGACAATGAGCAGTTCTTC,14,.,TRBJ2-1,TRBV18,.
CASSLASESDVQFF,TGTGCCAGCAGCTTAGCGTCGGAAAGCGACGTGCAGTTCTTC,14,.,TRBJ2-1,TRBV7-9,.
CASSPSGGGFYEQYF,TGTGCCAGCAGCCCTTCGGGGGGGGGATTCTACGAGCAGTACTTC,15,.,TRBJ2-7,TRBV5-4,TRBD2
CASSLRGLAGVENEQFF,TGCGCCAGCAGCCTACGGGGACTAGCGGGAGTCGAGAATGAGCAGTTCTTC,17,.,TRBJ2-1,TRBV5-1,TRBD2
CASSPDRGIYEQFF,TGTGCCAGCTCGCCGGACAGGGGGATATATGAGCAGTTCTTC,14,few,TRBJ2-1,TRBV19,TRBD1
CASSKTGGPDTQYF,TGTGCCAGCAGCAAGACAGGGGGCCCGGATACGCAGTATTTT,14,once,TRBJ2-3,TRBV7-3,TRBD1
CASSDSNYNEQFF,TGTGCCAGCAGTGATAGTAACTACAATGAGCAGTTCTTC,13,.,TRBJ2-1,TRBV6-1,.
CASSGQGAGYTF,TGTGCCAGCAGCGGACAGGGGGCTGGCTACACCTTC,12,.,TRBJ1-2,TRBV3-1/TRBV3-2,TRBD1
CASSTGTSLSTDTQYF,TGCGCCAGCAGCACCGGGACTTCACTTAGCACAGATACGCAGTATTTT,16,.,TRBJ2-3,TRBV5-1,.
CASSLARGLATNEKLFF,TGTGCCAGCAGCTTAGCGAGAGGGCTTGCAACTAATGAAAAACTGTTTTTT,17,.,TRBJ1-4,TRBV7-9,.
CASSKSDRGTYNEQFF,TGTGCCAGTAGTAAATCGGACAGGGGGACTTACAATGAGCAGTTCTTC,16,.,TRBJ2-1,TRBV19,TRBD1
CASSLRRDGEQYF,TGTGCCAGCAGCTTAAGGAGGGACGGTGAGCAGTACTTC,13,.,TRBJ2-7,TRBV7-3,.
CASSRLAPVGDTQYF,TGTGCCAGTAGCAGACTAGCCCCAGTGGGAGATACGCAGTATTTT,15,.,TRBJ2-3,TRBV19,TRBD2
CASRGGTNEKLFF,TGTGCCAGCCGGGGAGGCACTAATGAAAAACTGTTTTTT,13,.,TRBJ1-4,TRBV5-8,.